The clone carrying this TCR beta chain was seen a handful of times. What was sequenced were expressed TCRB transcripts, since all of the isolated RNA had been reverse transcribed. Across stem cell-like memory T cell samples, reads averaged about 960,000. Generated by immunoSEQ multiplex PCR, the TCRdb table keeps only in-frame clones and is missing some. Among 15,000 to 18,000 clones, around two fifths were seen once, and the ten largest hold around 0.53%. This sample is part of a study of beta chain features in type 1 diabetes. Looking at the study overall: All samples together contributed 90 million to 110 million sorted cells for examination.

The length of the CDR3 is 14 residues. V shed 4 bases and J 0 bases; nucleotides not matched to a gene: 2. The germline CDR1 and CDR2 sequences are SNHLY and FYNNEI. This TCR was recovered from a woman between 40 and 55 years old in good health. This chain connects TRBV2 to TRBJ2-5, with 7 bases aligning to TRBD2. The source material was stem cell memory CD4+ T cells from blood. CDR3 bases: TGTGCCAGCAGTGGAGGGACTAACCAAGAGACCCAGTACTTC. Its protein product is CASSGGTNQETQYF.